One and the same sample provided the 8 T cell receptor beta chains below, sequenced in a study of T-cell memory formation after mild COVID-19. TCRdb reprocessed the 5' RACE reads with MiXCR, giving one entry per CDR3 protein. There are about 350,000 distinct CDR3 sequences in the sample; 13% to 15% occur only once, and around 22% lies in the top ten. Sequencing was carried out using PBMCs or a T cell subset sorted from them (not recorded which). All receptors derive from a young man who had mild COVID-19 (a few samples of this study predate the infection). Cell type and time point are not known.

The genes are TRBV20-1 and TRBJ2-3; 10 bases are a match to TRBD2. The CDR3 has 15 amino acids. The V and J ends lost 6 bases and 4 bases, in that order; junction bases with no gene match: 10. CDR1 is DFQATT, CDR2 SNEGSKA, per germline (reference sequence). The CDR3 here is CSAHTERGGADTQYF. The CDR3 DNA reads TGCAGTGCCCATACTGAGCGGGGGGGGGCAGATACGCAGTATTTT.

This clonotype came up a few times. The V and J genes are TRBV5-1 and TRBJ2-7; D is undetermined. The V end was cut by 0 bases, the J end by 8 bases, with 18 bases between. The CDR3 is 15 residues long. Germline V gene data show CDR1 as SGHRS and CDR2 as YFSETQ. The CDR3 loop is CASSLEPGQAGQQYF. DNA of the CDR3: TGCGCCAGCAGCTTGGAGCCGGGCCAGGCTGGGCAGCAGTACTTC.

This clonotype has a handful of counts. The rearrangement links TRBV20-1 to TRBJ2-3; possible D gene TRBD2, 5 bases. Germline CDR1 is DFQATT and CDR2 is SNEGSKA (reference sequence). This CDR3 is 12 amino acids long. V was cut by 1 base and J by 6 bases, with 8 bases left in between. DNA for the CDR3: TGCAGTGCTAGAGCGGGGTGGGATACGCAGTATTTT. This encodes CSARAGWDTQYF.

The rearrangement uses TRBV6-6 and TRBJ1-5; D may be TRBD1 (5 bases). CDR3 length: 15 amino acids. Germline CDR1 is MNHNY and CDR2 is SVGAGI (reference sequence). The ends were cut back, 3 bases at V and 1 base at J, with 10 bases in the middle. DNA for the CDR3: TGTGCCAGCAGTTATGGGGCCTCCAGCAATCAGCCCCAGCATTTT. Translated: CASSYGASSNQPQHF.

Only a few counts were recorded for this clonotype. V and J are TRBV7-9 and TRBJ2-7, with D perhaps assigned TRBD1 or TRBD2 (5 bases each). The CDR3 loop spans 14 amino acids. The ends were cut back, 2 bases at V and 7 bases at J, with 15 bases in the middle. Germline V gene data show CDR1 as SEHNR and CDR2 as FQNEAQ (reference sequence). The CDR3 region has the DNA TGTGCCAGCAGCTTATCTGGGACCCAGTGGGAGCAGTACGTC. Translating it yields CASSLSGTQWEQYV.

The V and J genes are TRBV24-1 and TRBJ1-2; the D is unclear. This CDR3 spans 12 amino acids. The germline V gene encodes CDR1 KGHDR and CDR2 SFDVKD. The V end was cut by 9 bases, the J end by 8 bases, with 15 bases between. The CDR3 DNA sequence: TGTGCCACCCTGGATGGAGAGAAAGGCTACACCTTC. Translation gives CATLDGEKGYTF.

This clonotype came up many times. The rearrangement links TRBV23-1 to TRBJ2-4; D uncertain. TRBV23-1 is an ORF for which the function is uncertain. Trimming pared 9 bases from V and 8 bases from J, leaving 8 bases between. This CDR3 spans 10 amino acids. For the CDR3, the DNA is TGCGCCAGGATGGGATACATTCAGTACTTC. This sequence encodes CARMGYIQYF.

A few counts support this clonotype. The rearrangement links TRBV7-3 to TRBJ2-2; D is perhaps TRBD1 or TRBD2 (5 bases each). The CDR3 is made up of 14 amino acids. Trimming shortened V by 6 bases and J by 0 bases, and 8 bases separated the two germline ends. Germline assignment: CDR1 SGHTA and CDR2 FQGTGA. CDR3 sequence reads: CASRRGSNTGELFF. The CDR3, as DNA: TGTGCCAGCAGGAGGGGTTCGAACACCGGGGAGCTGTTTTTT.